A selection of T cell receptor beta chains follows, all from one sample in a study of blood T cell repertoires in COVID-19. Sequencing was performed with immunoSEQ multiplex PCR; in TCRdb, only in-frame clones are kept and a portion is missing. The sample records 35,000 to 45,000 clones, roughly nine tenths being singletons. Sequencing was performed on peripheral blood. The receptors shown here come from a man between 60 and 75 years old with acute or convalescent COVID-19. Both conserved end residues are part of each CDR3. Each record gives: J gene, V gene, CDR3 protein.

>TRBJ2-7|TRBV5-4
CASSLDRRGSYEQYF
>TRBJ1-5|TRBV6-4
CASSQSGRGAGQPQHF
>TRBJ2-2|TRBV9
CASSLSAGGPSGELFF
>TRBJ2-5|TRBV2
CASSVGGRETQYF
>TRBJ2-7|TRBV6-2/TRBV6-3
CASSLPVRRDSYEQYF
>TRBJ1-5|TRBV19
CASSMRRGYSNQPQHF
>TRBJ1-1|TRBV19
CASTPGTGPSPNTEAFF
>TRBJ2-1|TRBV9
CASSVAVRSDEQFF
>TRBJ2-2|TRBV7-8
CASSRQNTGELFF
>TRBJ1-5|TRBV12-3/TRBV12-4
CASCYSGDQPQHF
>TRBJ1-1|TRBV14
CASSPNGRGAEAFF
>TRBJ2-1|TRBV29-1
CSVSGTSGTYEQFF
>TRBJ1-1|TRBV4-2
CASSQEAGGHRLAFF
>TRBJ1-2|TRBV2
CATRGQASFYGYTF
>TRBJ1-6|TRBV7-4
CASSPDRARRDNSPLHF
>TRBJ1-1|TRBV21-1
CASHTEAFF
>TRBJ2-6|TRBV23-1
CASSQSLTAPSGANVLTF
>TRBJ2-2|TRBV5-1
CASSWPWTANTGELFF
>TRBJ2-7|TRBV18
CASSPGPPGAYEQYF
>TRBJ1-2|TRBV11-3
CASSWTGIGYTF
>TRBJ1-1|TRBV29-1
CSVEALRLEGGRGTEAFF
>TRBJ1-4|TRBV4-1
CASSPGGGQGLEKLFF
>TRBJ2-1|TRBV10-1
CASSRSGRFNNEQFF
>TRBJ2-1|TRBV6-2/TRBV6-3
CASSLSGGSYNEQFF
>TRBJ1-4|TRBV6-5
CASSRSGLTNEKLFF
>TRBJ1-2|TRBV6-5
CASSTQGGTGGYTF
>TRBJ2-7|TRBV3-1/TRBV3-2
CASSRSGGEQYF
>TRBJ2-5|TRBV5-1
CASRRTGQETQYF